This TCR beta chain was found in a study of tumor and adjacent non-tumor tissue in lung cancer. Overall study context: Histology: about a dozen adenocarcinoma, a couple of squamous cell carcinoma, 1 small cell lung cancer.

This sample's RNA came from whole unsorted tissue. More than 3 cm separated this lung sample from the edge of the tumor. On this clonotype: It may be a read error: a sequence one base away is much more abundant.

TCRbeta libraries were built with three rounds of nested PCR, modified from ARM-PCR. Using its own MiXCR run on the multiplex PCR reads, TCRdb lists one record per CDR3 protein. The repertoire has tens of thousands of distinct CDR3 sequences, roughly 62% of them found once; the top ten carry about 20%. The origin of this receptor is a woman in her 40s with non-small cell lung cancer. The specimen was distant non-tumor lung tissue.

In DNA form, the CDR3 reads TGTGCCAGCAGACGCGACAGGGCGCACACTAACAATGAGCAGTTCTTC. It codes for CASRRDRAHTNNEQFF. The chain couples TRBV12-3 or TRBV12-4 to TRBJ2-1, with 7 bases matching TRBD1. The ends lost 6 bases at V and 5 bases at J; junction bases unmatched: 13. CDR3 length: 16 amino acids.